A single TCR beta chain is shown here with its context. This entry comes from a study of shared clonotypes between healthy human individuals. Study information: With ages of 18 to 49, the donors were a couple of women and a few men.

The data were produced by immunoSEQ multiplex PCR, yet TCRdb's version contains in-frame clones alone and is incomplete. This table has some 380,000 clones, 90% to 98% appearing once. The germline V gene encodes CDR1 SGHDN and CDR2 FVKESK. Trimming pared 0 bases from V and 4 bases from J, leaving 14 bases between. The CDR3 contains 16 residues. The sequence was collected from a man aged 25 to 40 in good health. The sequenced sample was memory CD8+ T cells sorted from blood. Subset: CD45RO+ cells pooled with CCR7-negative TemRA cells. This chain connects TRBV14 to TRBJ2-3, with D possibly TRBD2 on 6 matching bases. DNA of the CDR3: TGTGCCAGCAGCCAAGATGCGGGGTCCACGTCAGATACGCAGTATTTT. Its translation is CASSQDAGSTSDTQYF.